The 27 T cell receptor beta chains listed next were all sequenced from one sample in a study of blood T cell repertoires in COVID-19. Some clones are missing from TCRdb's copy, which holds only in-frame ones; the method was immunoSEQ multiplex PCR. The sample lists 53,000 or so clones; more than 90% were seen once. The sample comprised peripheral blood. Receptors were obtained from a human donor in a cohort sampled during active COVID-19.

This clone was detected a few times. This chain uses TRBV5-1 with TRBJ1-1; D gene unclear. The germline V and J ends were trimmed by 4 bases and 1 base, with 8 bases remaining between them. CDR3 length: 13 amino acids. CDR1 and CDR2 (germline): SGHRS, YFSETQ. The CDR3 loop reads CASSVVSNTEAFF. CDR3 DNA sequence: TGCGCCAGCAGCGTAGTATCGAACACTGAAGCTTTCTTT.

The chain has TRBV10-3 and TRBJ1-6, with 7 bases that match TRBD1. J lost 6 bases, V lost 6 bases, and 2 bases had no gene match. From germline, CDR1 is ENHRY and CDR2 SYGVKD. There are 13 residues in the CDR3. CDR3 amino acids: CAISQGGNSPLHF. The CDR3 coding sequence is TGTGCCATCAGCCAGGGGGGTAATTCACCCCTCCACTTT.

The chain recombines TRBV18 with TRBJ2-1; a weak D match, TRBD1 (6 bases). The CDR3 contains 16 residues. The V end lost 6 bases, the J end lost 0 bases, and 15 bases lay between the germline ends. Germline V lookup: CDR1 KGHSH, CDR2 LQKENI. CDR3 amino acids: CASSLGQFLSYNEQFF. CDR3 coding DNA: TGTGCCAGCTCTCTCGGACAGTTTCTCTCCTACAATGAGCAGTTCTTC. Full variable domain (missing parts from reference TRBV18 and TRBJ2-1): NAGVMQNPRHLVRRRGQEARLRCSPMKGHSHVYWYRQLPEEGLKFMVYLQKENIIDESGMPKERFSAEFPKEGPSILRIQQVVRGDSAAYFCASSLGQFLSYNEQFFGPGTRLTVL.

The chain employs TRBV5-1 and TRBJ1-6; weak D call: TRBD1 (5 bases). CDR3 size: 15 residues. Looked up from germline, CDR1 is SGHRS and CDR2 is YFSETQ. V gave up 5 bases and J gave up 3 bases, with 12 bases separating them. The CDR3 is CASRREQDYNSPLHF. CDR3 nucleotide sequence: TGCGCCAGCAGAAGGGAACAGGACTATAATTCACCCCTCCACTTT.

The chain has TRBV6-4 and TRBJ2-1; the D gene is possibly TRBD1 (6 bases). This CDR3 has 11 amino acids. Per the germline V gene, CDR1 is MRHNA and CDR2 is SNTAGT. V was shortened by 7 bases and J by 6 bases, with 7 bases between the two germline ends. As DNA, the CDR3 is TGTGCCAGCAAAGGGGGCAATGAGCAGTTCTTC. It encodes CASKGGNEQFF.

The chain couples TRBV19 to TRBJ1-2; no reliable D call. V dropped 5 bases and J dropped 4 bases, with 11 bases sitting between them. This CDR3 spans 13 amino acids. Germline CDR1 LNHDA, CDR2 SQIVND (reference sequence). The DNA for the CDR3 is TGTGCCAGTAGTGCCCGCAGCGGCTATGGCTACACCTTC. Translation gives CASSARSGYGYTF.

The V gene is TRBV4-3, the J gene TRBJ1-4; D gene unclear. Trimming took 0 bases from V and 11 from J, leaving 13 bases between them. The length of the CDR3 is 14 residues. Germline lookup yields CDR1 LGHNA and CDR2 YSLEER. The CDR3: CASSQDPEAGKLFF. CDR3 in DNA: TGCGCCAGCAGCCAAGATCCGGAGGCGGGGAAACTGTTTTTT.

The chain carries TRBV2 and TRBJ1-2, with TRBD1 as a possible D gene (5 bases). Trimming pared 10 bases from V and 7 bases from J, leaving 16 bases between. Germline CDR1 SNHLY, CDR2 FYNNEI. The CDR3 covers 12 residues. CDR3 in amino acids: CATPLRGLGYTF. The CDR3 nucleotides read TGTGCCACACCCCTAAGGGGCCTTGGCTACACCTTC.

The chain combines TRBV6-6 with TRBJ2-2, with 7 bases fitting TRBD1. The CDR3 contains 15 residues. The junction had 10 bases not matched to a gene; V was cut back by 6 bases and J by 6 bases. CDR1 is MNHNY and CDR2 is SVGAGI in the germline V gene (reference sequence). The CDR3 protein is CASRHRQGPSGELFF. CDR3 DNA sequence: TGTGCCAGCAGGCATCGACAGGGACCTTCCGGGGAGCTGTTTTTT.

The chain links TRBV4-2 to TRBJ2-3; 11 nucleotides match TRBD1. Germline V gives CDR1 LGHNA, CDR2 YNFKEQ. Germline trimming cut 0 bases from V and 4 bases from J; bases unmatched to any gene: 3. This CDR3 has 16 amino acids. The CDR3 DNA sequence: TGTGCCAGCAGCCAAGATGAGGGACAGGGGGCAGATACGCAGTATTTT. Amino acids: CASSQDEGQGADTQYF.

J is TRBJ1-4 and V is TRBV5-4; TRBD1 is a possible D gene (6 bases). Between the trimmed V and J ends, which lost 4 bases and 5 bases, there was a span of 9 bases. This CDR3 is built from 13 residues. Germline assignment: CDR1 SGHNT and CDR2 YYREEE (reference sequence). The CDR3 DNA reads as TGTGCCAGCAGCCCAGGACAGAATGAAAAACTGTTTTTT. Its protein is CASSPGQNEKLFF.

The genes are TRBV24-1 and TRBJ2-1; 12 bases are a match to TRBD1. V gave up 4 bases and J gave up 7 bases; unmatched junction bases: 10. Germline V gene lookup returns CDR1 KGHDR and CDR2 SFDVKD. The CDR3 length is 17 residues. The CDR3 bases are TGTGCCACCAGTGAGTATTCCGGGACAGGGGGCCCTAATGAGCAGTTCTTC. It specifies CATSEYSGTGGPNEQFF.

The J gene is TRBJ2-1, the V gene TRBV12-3 or TRBV12-4; D ambiguous. V lost 7 bases and J lost 6, with 10 bases in between. This CDR3 comprises 12 residues. The CDR3 loop reads CASTIIPNEQFF. The CDR3 DNA is TGTGCCAGCACTATCATCCCCAATGAGCAGTTCTTC.

The rearrangement links TRBV7-2 to TRBJ1-1; 8 positions agree with TRBD1. This CDR3 is 13 amino acids long. Germline CDR1 SGHTA, CDR2 FQGNSA. With 6 bases clipped from V and 4 bases from J, the junction kept 4 bases outside the gene matches. The CDR3 region has the DNA TGTGCCAGCAGGACAGGGGATGGCACTGAAGCTTTCTTT. Translation gives CASRTGDGTEAFF.

V usage is TRBV19 and J usage is TRBJ1-5; D uncertain. CDR1 and CDR2 from the germline V gene are LNHDA and SQIVND (reference sequence). Trimming pared 1 base from V and 7 bases from J, leaving 23 bases between. This CDR3 has 18 residues. The CDR3 nucleotides are TGTGCCAGTAGTATAGGCTTCCGGGCCGACTACAAAGGGCAGCCCCAGCATTTT. Amino acids: CASSIGFRADYKGQPQHF.

The V gene is TRBV19, the J gene TRBJ1-2; no reliable D call. V was cut by 2 bases and J by 8 bases, with 18 bases left in between. Germline-derived CDR1 and CDR2 are LNHDA and SQIVND (reference sequence). The CDR3 covers 15 residues. The CDR3: CASSIIEQPGWGYTF. For the CDR3, the DNA is TGTGCCAGTAGTATAATAGAACAGCCTGGATGGGGCTACACCTTC.

The chain has TRBV6-5 and TRBJ2-2, with 7 bases identical to TRBD1. Looked up from germline, CDR1 is MNHEY and CDR2 is SVGAGI. V shed 8 bases, J shed 4 bases, and the junction held 7 bases outside the gene matches. The CDR3 loop spans 14 amino acids. The CDR3 region is CASDDRAGTGELFF. In nucleotides, the CDR3 is TGTGCCAGCGACGACAGGGCGGGCACCGGGGAGCTGTTTTTT.

This chain uses TRBV6-5 with TRBJ2-7; tentatively, D is TRBD2 (5 bases). This CDR3 has 13 amino acids. Germline CDR1 and CDR2: MNHEY and SVGAGI. The V end was cut by 4 bases, the J end by 5 bases, with 12 bases between. The CDR3 protein is CASSFEGQNEQYF. For the CDR3, the DNA is TGTGCCAGCAGTTTTGAGGGTCAAAACGAGCAGTACTTC.

This chain connects TRBV4-1 to TRBJ2-1; a weak D match, TRBD2 (5 bases). CDR1 is MGHRA and CDR2 is YSYEKL in the germline V gene. V was trimmed by 4 bases and J by 0 bases, leaving 10 bases between them. The CDR3 covers 15 residues. The CDR3: CASSPDSYSYNEQFF. In nucleotides, the CDR3 is TGCGCCAGCAGCCCGGACTCCTACTCCTACAATGAGCAGTTCTTC.

J is TRBJ2-3 and V is TRBV19, with 9 bases lining up with TRBD2. With 1 base clipped from V and 15 bases from J, the junction kept 5 bases outside the gene matches. Germline V gene lookup returns CDR1 LNHDA and CDR2 SQIVND (reference sequence). The CDR3 spans 12 residues. The CDR3 spells CASSIGGSGSYF. For the CDR3, the DNA is TGTGCCAGTAGTATAGGTGGTAGCGGGAGTTATTTT. The full variable domain, completed using reference TRBV19 and TRBJ2-3, is DGGITQSPKYLFRKEGQNVTLSCEQNLNHDAMYWYRQDPGQGLRLIYYSQIVNDFQKGDIAEGYSVSREKKESFPLTVTSAQKNPTAFYLCASSIGGSGSYFGPGTRLTVL.

J is TRBJ2-1 and V is TRBV7-2; possibly TRBD2 for D (6 bases). The CDR3 consists of 15 residues. From germline, CDR1 is SGHTA and CDR2 FQGNSA. Trimming pared 1 base from V and 3 bases from J, leaving 10 bases between. The CDR3 nucleotides are TGTGCCAGCAGCTTAGATCTGGGGGGCTACAATGAGCAGTTCTTC. Encoded protein: CASSLDLGGYNEQFF.

V is TRBV5-1 and J is TRBJ1-4; TRBD1 matches at 7 bases. The CDR3 has 18 residues. J was trimmed by 2 bases and V by 5 bases; bases with no gene match: 15. The germline V gene encodes CDR1 SGHRS and CDR2 YFSETQ. The CDR3 loop reads CASRRSRDRASTNEKLFF. As DNA, the CDR3 is TGCGCCAGCAGACGAAGTCGAGACAGGGCTAGCACTAATGAAAAACTGTTTTTT.

The chain carries TRBV10-3 and TRBJ1-2, with 7 nucleotides matching TRBD1. This CDR3 comprises 15 residues. Germline trimming cut 2 bases from V and 4 bases from J; bases unmatched to any gene: 7. The V gene's germline CDR1 is ENHRY and CDR2 SYGVKD. The CDR3 region has the DNA TGTGCCATCAGTGAGGGACAGGCTAGGCGCTATGGCTACACCTTC. Its translation is CAISEGQARRYGYTF.

The chain links TRBV5-1 to TRBJ2-2; 7 nucleotides line up with TRBD2. Germline V gene sequence: CDR1 SGHRS, CDR2 YFSETQ. V was clipped by 2 bases and J by 1 base; unmatched bases: 5. This CDR3 has 16 amino acids. This chain's CDR3 is CASSFVAGVNTGELFF. The CDR3 bases are TGCGCCAGCAGCTTTGTGGCGGGGGTGAACACCGGGGAGCTGTTTTTT. Drawing the rest from reference TRBV5-1 and TRBJ2-2, the complete variable domain is KAGVTQTPRYLIKTRGQQVTLSCSPISGHRSVSWYQQTPGQGLQFLFEYFSETQRNKGNFPGRFSGRQFSNSRSEMNVSTLELGDSALYLCASSFVAGVNTGELFFGEGSRLTVL.

The chain joins TRBV7-8 to TRBJ2-7, with D possibly TRBD1 on 6 matching bases. This CDR3 region has 14 residues. CDR1 is SGHVS and CDR2 is FQNEAQ in the germline V gene. Trimming pared 3 bases from V and 1 base from J, leaving 10 bases between. The chain's CDR3 is CASSLGARSYEQYV. DNA of the CDR3: TGTGCCAGCAGCTTGGGGGCGCGATCCTACGAGCAGTACGTC.

This chain uses TRBV6-1 with TRBJ1-1; the D gene is possibly TRBD1 (6 bases). The V end was cut by 2 bases, the J end by 0 bases, with 10 bases between. The CDR3 totals 15 residues. CDR1 MNHNS and CDR2 SASEGT come from the germline V gene. The CDR3 DNA reads TGTGCCAGCAGTGAATCTCAGGGGATGAACACTGAAGCTTTCTTT. Amino acids: CASSESQGMNTEAFF.

The chain has TRBV6-4 and TRBJ2-2; tentatively, D is TRBD1 (5 bases). This CDR3 comprises 14 residues. Germline assignment: CDR1 MRHNA and CDR2 SNTAGT. V was trimmed by 6 bases and J by 2 bases, leaving 10 bases between them. The CDR3 spells CASRPGLNTGELFF. DNA of the CDR3: TGTGCCAGCAGGCCAGGGTTAAACACCGGGGAGCTGTTTTTT.